This TCR beta chain was captured in a study of radiation and T cells in renal cell carcinoma. The V end lost 6 bases, the J end lost 6 bases, and 14 bases lay between the germline ends. Germline loops: CDR1 MNHEY, CDR2 SVGAGI. The CDR3 has 14 amino acids. The treatment was: treatment-naive control, cytoreductive nephrectomy. Generated by immunoSEQ multiplex PCR, the TCRdb table keeps only in-frame clones and is missing some. The table lists roughly 21,000 clones, 45% to 70% of them singletons. This chain uses TRBV6-5 with TRBJ2-2; TRBD2 might be the D (5 bases). The specimen comprised tumor tissue, sampled from a patient whose treatment was nephrectomy without radiotherapy. The source is a human donor with renal cell carcinoma. The CDR3 spells CASRLTTRPGELFF. The CDR3, as DNA: TGTGCCAGCAGATTGACCACTAGGCCCGGGGAGCTGTTTTTT.